Presented here are 10 T cell receptor beta chains from one specimen sequenced in a study of molecular identifiers for immune sequencing clone quantification. TCRdb re-analysed the PCR reads in MiXCR, keeping a single row per CDR3 protein. The table has under 600,000 distinct CDR3 sequences, 25% seen once. Sequencing input: naive CD8+ T cells from blood, with Jurkat cell RNA spiked in. Subset reported: FACS-sorted CD8+CD4-CCR7+CD45RA+ naive T cells. These receptors all come from a human donor in good health. Some libraries in this study had Jurkat cell RNA spiked in.

Concerning this clonotype itself: A much larger clone sits a single nucleotide away, making a read error possible. The J gene is TRBJ2-3, the V gene TRBV7-9; a weak D match, TRBD2 (5 bases). Germline V CDR1 and CDR2: SEHNR, FQNEAQ (reference sequence). This CDR3 contains 15 residues. CDR3 in amino acids: CASSLQPSSSDMQYF. In nucleotides, the CDR3 is TGTGCCAGCAGCTTACAGCCTAGCAGCTCAGATATGCAGTATTTT. The full variable domain, completed using reference TRBV7-9 and TRBJ2-3, is DTGVSQNPRHKITKRGQNVTFRCDPISEHNRLYWYRQTLGQGPEFLTYFQNEAQLEKSRLLSDRFSAERPKGSFSTLEIQRTEQGDSAMYLCASSLQPSSSDMQYFGPGTRLTVL.

This clonotype was detected ten times or more. The chain couples TRBV12-3 or TRBV12-4 to TRBJ2-1; possibly TRBD1 for D (6 bases). The V end was cut by 3 bases, the J end by 10 bases, with 16 bases between. This CDR3 comprises 14 residues. The CDR3: CASSLLGGIVEQFF. For the CDR3, the DNA is TGTGCCAGCAGTTTGCTAGGGGGAATCGTGGAGCAGTTCTTC.

This clonotype has just a few counts. V usage is TRBV7-9 and J usage is TRBJ2-7; 11 bases map to TRBD1. The CDR3 spans 15 residues. J lost 7 bases, V lost 1 base, and 6 bases had no gene match. Germline V CDR1 and CDR2: SEHNR, FQNEAQ (reference sequence). The CDR3 DNA is TGTGCCAGCAGCTTAGGCGGACAGGGGGCAATAGAGCAGTACTTC. It specifies CASSLGGQGAIEQYF.

CDR3 in amino acids: CASSRDTLGSPLHF. CDR3 bases: TGTGCCAGCAGCCGGGACACATTAGGGTCACCCCTCCACTTT. The chain has TRBV21-1 and TRBJ1-6; the DNA was not used to check the table's D call, TRBD1. TRBV21-1 is a pseudogene segment. CDR3 length equals 14 residues.

The gene calls are TRBV19 and TRBJ1-5; D is unresolved. Germline values: CDR1 LNHDA, CDR2 SQIVND (reference sequence). This CDR3 comprises 16 residues. Trimming took 3 bases from V and 0 from J, leaving 12 bases between them. DNA of the CDR3: TGTGCCAGTAGTATCGGCGCCATCTATAGCAATCAGCCCCAGCATTTT. Its protein is CASSIGAIYSNQPQHF.

Details on this clonotype: With a much larger clone just one base away, this may be a read error. This chain joins TRBV18 and TRBJ1-1; no definite D call. Germline CDR1 reads KGHSH; CDR2 reads LQKENI. This CDR3 is built from 16 residues. CDR3 amino acids: CAGSQPFRLGSTEAFF. The CDR3 bases are TGTGCCGGCTCACAACCCTTTCGGTTGGGGAGCACTGAAGCTTTCTTT.

The chain carries TRBV13 and TRBJ1-3, with D unresolved. Trimming cost V 3 bases and J 0 bases, with 6 bases left between them. There are 14 residues in the CDR3. Germline assignment: CDR1 PRHDT and CDR2 FYEKMQ (reference sequence). The CDR3 spells CASSFGFSGNTIYF. For the CDR3, the DNA is TGTGCCAGCAGCTTTGGGTTCTCTGGAAACACCATATATTTT. The entire variable domain, with the rest obtained from reference TRBV13 and TRBJ1-3, is as follows: AAGVIQSPRHLIKEKRETATLKCYPIPRHDTVYWYQQGPGQDPQFLISFYEKMQSDKGSIPDRFSAQQFSDYHSELNMSSLELGDSALYFCASSFGFSGNTIYFGEGSWLTVV.

The chain combines TRBV28 with TRBJ2-7; perhaps TRBD2 as D (6 bases). Trimming removed 1 base at V and 7 bases at J, with 17 bases between. CDR3 length: 15 amino acids. Germline V gene data show CDR1 as MDHEN and CDR2 as SYDVKM. Here the CDR3 reads CASSLLSSEIREQYF. CDR3 sequence (DNA): TGTGCCAGCAGTTTATTGTCTAGCGAGATTAGGGAGCAGTACTTC.

The chain couples TRBV12-3 or TRBV12-4 to TRBJ2-1; D gene uncertain. The CDR3 totals 15 residues. V lost 5 bases to trimming and J lost 2 bases, with 13 bases between them. DNA of the CDR3: TGTGCCAGCAGTCTTCAGGTAGGAGCCTACAATGAGCAGTTCTTC. This sequence encodes CASSLQVGAYNEQFF.

V usage is TRBV28 and J usage is TRBJ2-1; 10 bases map to TRBD2. The CDR3 contains 18 residues. Germline V CDR1 and CDR2: MDHEN, SYDVKM. Germline trimming cut 1 base from V and 6 bases from J; bases unmatched to any gene: 12. CDR3 amino acids: CASSLYPDLAGGLNEQFF. In DNA form, the CDR3 reads TGTGCCAGCAGTTTATATCCCGACTTAGCGGGAGGACTCAATGAGCAGTTCTTC.